One T cell receptor (beta chain) is described in this entry. Its antigen is not known. The donors were part of the validation cohort of 95 to 150 subjects. That cohort was separate from the first cohort, which comprised 670 or so subjects. These data come from a study of cytomegalovirus exposure and HLA in healthy donors. Whole-study findings and limits: Among TCR beta chains, those listed as cytomegalovirus-associated numbered over 150. With high specificity and sensitivity, the classifier reportedly diagnosed cytomegalovirus status.

V trimming: 7 bases; J trimming: 3 bases; junction bases outside the gene matches: 12. CDR3 length: 15 residues. The germline V gene encodes CDR1 MNHEY and CDR2 SVGAGI. Clones were read by immunoSEQ multiplex PCR, and TCRdb kept only the in-frame ones, dropping some. The data show about 160,000 clones, approximately 86% seen once. The V and J genes are TRBV6-5 and TRBJ2-7, with 7 positions matching TRBD2. Input material: PBMCs. This TCR was recovered from a woman aged 18-29 years in good health and CMV-seronegative. CDR3 in amino acids: CASTGRGTTNYEQYF. The CDR3 DNA sequence: TGTGCCAGCACCGGGCGGGGGACTACTAACTACGAGCAGTACTTC.